The 16 T cell receptor beta chains below come from one sample, sequenced in a study of T cells in Graves' hyperthyroidism and ophthalmopathy. TCR beta CDR3 regions were amplified from RNA transcripts. HTBI primers drove first-round RT-PCR of the TCR CDR3. TCRdb fed the multiplex PCR reads into MiXCR, producing one record per CDR3 protein. The sample lists about 380,000 distinct CDR3 sequences; roughly 12% were seen once. Sample: blood. These receptors originate from a man aged 30-40 years with Graves' hyperthyroidism that later progressed to Graves' ophthalmopathy.

A few counts support this clonotype. The genes are TRBV20-1 and TRBJ1-2, with a tentative D call TRBD1 (6 bases). CDR1 is DFQATT, CDR2 SNEGSKA, per germline (reference sequence). Trimming took 5 bases from V and 8 from J, leaving 21 bases between them. This CDR3 is built from 14 residues. The CDR3 DNA sequence: TGCAGTGCTTCCATACAGGGAGTCGTTCGAGGCTACACCTTC. Protein: CSASIQGVVRGYTF.

This clonotype was observed a handful of times. J is TRBJ1-5 and V is TRBV20-1; 8 positions match TRBD1. After removal of 6 bases from V and 7 bases from J, the junction contained 20 bases not matched to a gene. Germline CDR1 and CDR2: DFQATT and SNEGSKA (reference sequence). The CDR3 covers 17 residues. The CDR3 loop reads CSAGQGITWPGPQPQHF. The DNA for the CDR3 is TGCAGTGCAGGACAGGGTATAACCTGGCCGGGGCCCCAGCCCCAGCATTTT.

This clonotype was found a few times. The rearrangement links TRBV5-6 to TRBJ2-2; 12 bases map to TRBD1. This CDR3 spans 16 amino acids. Per the germline V gene, CDR1 is SGHDT and CDR2 is YYEEEE. The V gene end was trimmed by 6 bases and the J gene end by 6 bases; junction bases not matched to a gene: 9. The CDR3 region has the DNA TGTGCCAGCACCTTTCGAGGGACAGGGGGCTCCGGGGAGCTGTTTTTT. It yields the protein CASTFRGTGGSGELFF.

The chain carries TRBV4-1 and TRBJ2-4, with D maybe TRBD1 (6 bases). With 0 bases removed from V and 11 bases from J, the gap between germline ends came to 14 bases. Per germline, CDR1 MGHRA and CDR2 YSYEKL. The CDR3 length is 14 residues. In DNA, the CDR3 is TGCGCCAGCAGCCAAGACAGCAACAGGGCCCTTCAGTACTTC. Amino acids: CASSQDSNRALQYF.

This sequence joins TRBV19 and TRBJ2-7, with TRBD2 as a possible D gene (7 bases). This CDR3 has 15 residues. Per the germline V gene, CDR1 is LNHDA and CDR2 is SQIVND (reference sequence). The V gene lost 8 bases and the J gene lost 4 bases, with 21 bases spanning the gap. CDR3 in DNA: TGTGCCAGTTCAACAGGGTTCGGGGGAGGGTACGAGCAGTACTTC. It codes for CASSTGFGGGYEQYF.

This clonotype has at least ten counts. The chain recombines TRBV7-9 with TRBJ2-5, with TRBD1 identical over 8 bases. J was trimmed by 0 bases and V by 3 bases; bases with no gene match: 12. CDR1 is SEHNR, CDR2 FQNEAQ, per germline (reference sequence). This CDR3 is built from 18 residues. The CDR3 nucleotides read TGTGCCAGCAGCTTTCGGACAGGGCTCGAGGCGTACCAAGAGACCCAGTACTTC. Protein: CASSFRTGLEAYQETQYF.

This chain links TRBV4-1 with TRBJ2-3; D unresolved. V lost 1 base and J lost 0, with 8 bases in between. The CDR3 has 15 residues. Looked up from germline, CDR1 is MGHRA and CDR2 is YSYEKL. CDR3 region: CASSQASASTDTQYF. CDR3 sequence (DNA): TGCGCCAGCAGCCAAGCCAGTGCTAGCACAGATACGCAGTATTTT.

This clonotype was detected a few times. This chain connects TRBV20-1 to TRBJ2-7, with TRBD1 as a possible D gene (5 bases). CDR3 length: 12 amino acids. Germline loops: CDR1 DFQATT, CDR2 SNEGSKA (reference sequence). V lost 5 bases to trimming and J lost 5 bases, with 13 bases between them. CDR3 sequence (DNA): TGCAGTGCTTCTGATAGGGGTGACGAGCAGTACTTC. Protein sequence: CSASDRGDEQYF.

A word on this clonotype: With a much larger clone just one base away, this may be a read error. V is TRBV30 and J is TRBJ1-1; D gene uncertain. Germline CDR1 reads GTSNPN; CDR2 reads SVGIG (reference sequence). V lost 8 bases, J lost 3 bases, and 16 bases lay in between. The CDR3 runs to 13 residues. CDR3 sequence (DNA): TGTGCCCCTCTCTTCCGGGCCCACACTGAAGCTTTCTTT. Residues: CAPLFRAHTEAFF.

This clonotype was found many times. The chain links TRBV6-2 or TRBV6-3 to TRBJ1-5, with 7 bases lining up with TRBD1. J lost 0 bases, V lost 4 bases, and 6 bases had no gene match. The CDR3 extends over 16 amino acids. CDR1 and CDR2 from the germline V gene are MNHEY and SVGEGT. The CDR3 DNA is TGTGCCAGCAGTTTCGACAGGGAATATAGCAATCAGCCCCAGCATTTT. This encodes CASSFDREYSNQPQHF.

The rearrangement joins TRBV5-4 to TRBJ1-4; tentatively, D is TRBD1 (5 bases). The germline V gene has CDR1 SGHNT and CDR2 YYREEE (reference sequence). Trimming removed 4 bases at V and 4 bases at J, with 14 bases between. The CDR3 contains 15 residues. The CDR3 DNA follows: TGTGCCAGCAGCCGGGGGGGGGACTTTAATGAAAAACTGTTTTTT. Encoded protein: CASSRGGDFNEKLFF.

This clonotype showed up many times. The chain links TRBV11-3 to TRBJ1-1, with TRBD1 as a possible D gene (5 bases). V lost 8 bases to trimming and J lost 0 bases, with 16 bases between them. CDR1 and CDR2 from the germline V gene are SGHNT and YENEEA. The CDR3 loop spans 15 amino acids. The CDR3 loop reads CASQWGGSLNTEAFF. The CDR3 DNA follows: TGTGCCAGCCAGTGGGGGGGGAGCTTGAACACTGAAGCTTTCTTT.

This clonotype was detected many times. This sequence joins TRBV7-3 and TRBJ2-3, with 9 nucleotides matching TRBD1. This CDR3 is 15 amino acids long. The V gene end was trimmed by 2 bases and the J gene end by 3 bases; junction bases not matched to a gene: 3. Looked up from germline, CDR1 is SGHTA and CDR2 is FQGTGA. The CDR3 bases are TGTGCCAGCAGCTTAGGGACAGGGAGAACAGATACGCAGTATTTT. Its translation is CASSLGTGRTDTQYF.

The chain uses TRBV19 and TRBJ1-1; possibly TRBD1 for D (5 bases). The ends were cut back, 3 bases at V and 1 base at J, with 12 bases in the middle. There are 15 residues in the CDR3. Germline CDR1 and CDR2: LNHDA and SQIVND (reference sequence). As DNA, the CDR3 is TGTGCCAGTAGTATCCAGACAGCGCGGAACACTGAAGCTTTCTTT. Translated: CASSIQTARNTEAFF.

This clonotype was seen ten or more times. J is TRBJ2-3 and V is TRBV2, with D perhaps being TRBD1 or TRBD2 (6 bases each). Per the germline V gene, CDR1 is SNHLY and CDR2 is FYNNEI. The length of the CDR3 is 15 residues. The V end was cut by 2 bases, the J end by 0 bases, with 9 bases between. This chain's CDR3 is CASSEQGTSTDTQYF. CDR3 bases: TGTGCCAGCAGTGAACAGGGGACTAGCACAGATACGCAGTATTTT. The whole variable domain, filled in from reference TRBV2 and TRBJ2-3, reads EPEVTQTPSHQVTQMGQEVILRCVPISNHLYFYWYRQILGQKVEFLVSFYNNEISEKSEIFDDQFSVERPDGSNFTLKIRSTKLEDSAMYFCASSEQGTSTDTQYFGPGTRLTVL.

This clonotype was counted many times. The chain couples TRBV10-1 to TRBJ2-3; the match to TRBD1 covers 7 bases. With V trimmed by 6 bases and J by 2 bases, 8 bases remained unmatched. From germline, CDR1 is WNHNN and CDR2 SYGVQD (reference sequence). This CDR3 is built from 15 residues. The CDR3 DNA sequence: TGCGCCAGCAGGCCCGACAGGGCCTCCACAGATACGCAGTATTTT. It translates to CASRPDRASTDTQYF.